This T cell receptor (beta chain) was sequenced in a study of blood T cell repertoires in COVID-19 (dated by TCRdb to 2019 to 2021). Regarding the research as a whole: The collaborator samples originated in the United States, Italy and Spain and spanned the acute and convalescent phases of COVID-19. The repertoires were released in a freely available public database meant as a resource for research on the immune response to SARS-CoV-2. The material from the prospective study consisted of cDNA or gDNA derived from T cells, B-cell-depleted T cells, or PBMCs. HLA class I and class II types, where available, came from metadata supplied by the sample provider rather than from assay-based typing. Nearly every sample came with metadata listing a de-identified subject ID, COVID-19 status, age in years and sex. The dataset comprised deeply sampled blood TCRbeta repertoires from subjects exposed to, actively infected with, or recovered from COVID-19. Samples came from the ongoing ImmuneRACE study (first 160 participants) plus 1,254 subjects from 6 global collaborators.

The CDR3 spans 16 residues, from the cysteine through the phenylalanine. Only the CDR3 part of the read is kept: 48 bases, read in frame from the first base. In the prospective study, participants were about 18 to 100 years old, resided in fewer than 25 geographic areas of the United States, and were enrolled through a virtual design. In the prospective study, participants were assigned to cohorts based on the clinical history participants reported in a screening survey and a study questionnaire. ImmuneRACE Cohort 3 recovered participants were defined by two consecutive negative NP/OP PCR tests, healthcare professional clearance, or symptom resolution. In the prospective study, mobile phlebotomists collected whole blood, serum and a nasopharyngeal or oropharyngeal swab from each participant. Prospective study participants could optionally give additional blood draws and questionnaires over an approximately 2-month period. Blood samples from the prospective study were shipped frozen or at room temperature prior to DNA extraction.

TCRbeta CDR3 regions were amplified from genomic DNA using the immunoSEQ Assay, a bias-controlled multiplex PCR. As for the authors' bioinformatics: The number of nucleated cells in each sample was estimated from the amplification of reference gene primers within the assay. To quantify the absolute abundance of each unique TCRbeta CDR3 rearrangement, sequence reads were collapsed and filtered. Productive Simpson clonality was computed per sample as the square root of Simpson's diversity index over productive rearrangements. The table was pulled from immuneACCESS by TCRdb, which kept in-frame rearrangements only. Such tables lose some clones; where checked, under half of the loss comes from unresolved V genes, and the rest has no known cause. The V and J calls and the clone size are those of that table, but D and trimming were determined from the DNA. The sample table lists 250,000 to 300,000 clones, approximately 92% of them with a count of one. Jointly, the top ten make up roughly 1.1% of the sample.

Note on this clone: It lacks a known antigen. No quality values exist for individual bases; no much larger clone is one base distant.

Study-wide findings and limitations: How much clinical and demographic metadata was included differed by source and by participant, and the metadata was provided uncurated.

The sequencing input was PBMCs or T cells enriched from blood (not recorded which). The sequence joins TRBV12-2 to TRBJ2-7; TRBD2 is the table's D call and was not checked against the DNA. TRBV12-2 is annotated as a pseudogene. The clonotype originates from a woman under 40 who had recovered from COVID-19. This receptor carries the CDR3 CASRDGTSGARYEQYF. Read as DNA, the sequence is TGTGCAAGTCGCGACGGGACTAGCGGGGCTCGCTACGAGCAGTACTTC.